The rows below give T cell receptor beta chains drawn from one sample of a study of cytomegalovirus exposure and HLA in healthy donors. Assay used: immunoSEQ multiplex PCR; TCRdb lists only in-frame clones, some missing. The sample lists approximately 74,000 clones; around three quarters were seen once. The material sequenced was PBMCs. These receptors originate from a man in his fifties or sixties in good health and CMV-seropositive. CDR3s leave out the opening cysteine and the closing phenylalanine or tryptophan. Each record gives: J gene, D gene, V gene, CDR3 protein. D genes are given only for firm matches.

TRBJ2-7,TRBD1,TRBV10-1,ASSPGTGGEEQY
TRBJ1-4,NA,TRBV2,ASSPQGRVEKLF
TRBJ2-7,TRBD1,TRBV2,ASGQGYFGEQY
TRBJ2-5,NA,TRBV4-2,ASSQDSAERETQY
TRBJ1-1,NA,TRBV18,ASSPGQDTEAF
TRBJ1-5,TRBD1,TRBV5-5,ASSLLARGQGQPQH
TRBJ1-4,NA,TRBV2,ASRNDRPNEKLF
TRBJ2-2,TRBD2,TRBV27,ASFTVAGSTGELF
TRBJ2-2,NA,TRBV11-2,ASSPGLTRTGELF
TRBJ1-1,TRBD1,TRBV5-1,ASSPDRGLLYTEAF
TRBJ1-1,NA,TRBV2,ASTPVRGVSEAF
TRBJ2-7,TRBD1,TRBV5-1,ASSSDRGFYEQY
TRBJ2-5,TRBD1,TRBV19,ASSIGGQGIETQY
TRBJ2-7,NA,TRBV5-1,ASSLGVKSATYEQY
TRBJ1-1,NA,TRBV5-1,ASSLAGDSRAEAF
TRBJ2-5,TRBD1,TRBV10-2,ASRDTGTGTEETQY
TRBJ2-1,TRBD2,TRBV27,ASSSRGLAGASQF
TRBJ2-3,NA,TRBV7-2,ASSAQGVDTQY
TRBJ1-1,NA,TRBV6-1,ASSVTVQGNTEAF
TRBJ1-1,NA,TRBV19,ASSLTDRNTEAF
TRBJ2-1,TRBD2,TRBV5-8,ASSLGLAARDEQF
TRBJ1-1,NA,TRBV2,ASSDQGRNTEAF
TRBJ2-7,TRBD1,TRBV5-1,ASSRDREYEQY
TRBJ2-2,TRBD2,TRBV18,ASSPQSGGLNTGELF
TRBJ2-5,NA,TRBV2,ASSASQETQY
TRBJ2-6,NA,TRBV5-8,ASSLDGSGANVLT
TRBJ2-1,TRBD2,TRBV11-3,ASSLKPRTSGVNEQF
TRBJ1-2,NA,TRBV4-1,ASSQGGSDGYT
TRBJ1-1,TRBD1,TRBV4-1,ASSQGLQGSTEAF
TRBJ2-1,TRBD2,TRBV10-2,ASRVAGGANEQF
TRBJ2-3,TRBD1,TRBV5-1,ASSPGQGVPSADTQY
TRBJ2-2,NA,TRBV18,AANTGMATGELF
TRBJ1-2,NA,TRBV6-5,ASSPRGGDGYT
NA,NA,TRBV9,ASSVDSRVHEQY
TRBJ1-1,NA,TRBV7-9,SSSLDGTFTEAF
TRBJ2-5,TRBD1,TRBV6-1,ASRALDRGQETQY
TRBJ1-5,TRBD1,TRBV5-5,ASSTEPGQNQPQH
TRBJ2-3,NA,TRBV6-6,ASSYLRTDTQY
TRBJ1-2,NA,TRBV5-1,ASSLGTVYGYT
TRBJ1-1,NA,TRBV7-9,SSSLVPYRGGNTEAF
TRBJ1-3,NA,TRBV27,ASSSTASSGNTIY
TRBJ2-3,NA,TRBV6-5,ASSFRLADTQY
TRBJ2-1,TRBD2,TRBV11-3,ASSFSSGLADNEQF
TRBJ1-4,NA,TRBV6-5,ASSWLHEKLF
TRBJ1-1,TRBD1,TRBV11-3,ASSSDRGNTEAF
TRBJ2-1,NA,TRBV10-1,ASSEGQGNSEQF
TRBJ2-3,NA,TRBV27,ASTFQGRYTDTQY